These 10 T cell receptor beta chains came from one sample sequenced in a study of monozygotic twins with inflammatory bowel disease. TCRdb re-called the 5' RACE reads; every CDR3 protein appears as one record, without DNA. The sample features approximately 420,000 distinct CDR3 sequences, with roughly 2.5% in its top ten. The sample taken for sequencing was blood. Receptors were obtained from a human donor with ulcerative colitis or Crohn's disease, or a healthy co-twin of an affected twin (not recorded which).

The chain employs TRBV5-4 and TRBJ2-5; TCRdb's assignment of TRBD2 cannot be checked, as there is no DNA. Germline assignment: CDR1 SGHNT and CDR2 YYREEE (reference sequence). The CDR3 is 16 amino acids. The CDR3 loop is CASSLGGSSGAETQYF.

The CDR3 here is CASSMGSWLETQYF. This chain uses TRBV19 with TRBJ2-5. The CDR3 has 14 amino acids. Germline values: CDR1 LNHDA, CDR2 SQIVND (reference sequence).

The rearrangement links TRBV5-6 to TRBJ1-5. The CDR3 consists of 15 residues. The germline V gene has CDR1 SGHDT and CDR2 YYEEEE. The CDR3 sequence: CASSFGGRAQQPQHF.

The chain recombines TRBV3-1 with TRBJ1-4; without DNA, the TCRdb call of TRBD1 cannot be checked. The CDR3 contains 16 residues. From germline, CDR1 is LGHDT and CDR2 YNNKEL (reference sequence). The CDR3 region is CASSLKAGTGNEKLFF.

The chain joins TRBV5-4 to TRBJ2-3. The CDR3 has 13 amino acids. CDR1 is SGHNT and CDR2 is YYREEE in the germline V gene (reference sequence). CDR3 protein: CAGSLGGPDTQYF. Looking up the rest from reference TRBV5-4 and TRBJ2-3 gives the full variable domain: ETGVTQSPTHLIKTRGQQVTLRCSSQSGHNTVSWYQQALGQGPQFIFQYYREEENGRGNFPPRFSGLQFPNYSSELNVNALELDDSALYLCAGSLGGPDTQYFGPGTRLTVL.

The V gene is TRBV14, the J gene TRBJ1-2; TCRdb's D gene call, TRBD1, goes unchecked for lack of DNA. Germline V gene sequence: CDR1 SGHDN, CDR2 FVKESK. The CDR3 is 17 amino acids. CDR3 sequence: CASSPLGRGRMDSGYTF.

The V gene is TRBV25-1, the J gene TRBJ1-6; TCRdb picks TRBD1, but there is no DNA to check that call. CDR3 size: 14 residues. From germline, CDR1 is MGHDK and CDR2 SYGVNS. CDR3 protein: CASSQGIYNSPLHF.

This rearrangement joins TRBV5-1 to TRBJ2-2; TCRdb calls TRBD2, which cannot be checked without DNA. Germline V CDR1 and CDR2: SGHRS, YFSETQ. The CDR3 has 14 residues. CDR3 protein: CASRKDSLLGELFF.

V gene TRBV30 combines with J gene TRBJ2-2; TCRdb lists TRBD2, though no DNA is available to test this call. This CDR3 comprises 16 residues. Germline V CDR1 and CDR2: GTSNPN, SVGIG (reference sequence). The CDR3 sequence: CAWSVPAGGYTGELFF. Supplemented by reference TRBV30 and TRBJ2-2, the full variable domain reads SQTIHQWPATLVQPVGSPLSLECTVEGTSNPNLYWYRQAAGRGLQLLFYSVGIGQISSEVPQNLSASRPQDRQFILSSKKLLLSDSGFYLCAWSVPAGGYTGELFFGEGSRLTVL.

The chain is built from TRBV5-4 and TRBJ2-3. The length of the CDR3 is 15 residues. CDR1 is SGHNT and CDR2 is YYREEE in the germline V gene (reference sequence). This chain's CDR3 is CASSLEEKPTDTQYF.